This T cell receptor beta chain appears in the sequencing data of a study of blood T cell repertoires in COVID-19. In the source study's methods: Amplification of reference gene primers was used by the study to estimate nucleated cell counts. Assay: immunoSEQ multiplex PCR; the TCRdb copy retains only in-frame clones and omits some. That table supplies the V and J calls and clone size; D and trimming were determined from the DNA. The sample carries 180,000 or so clones, just under 80% recorded once. CDR3 length equals 16 residues. J was trimmed by 4 bases and V by 5 bases; bases with no gene match: 7. Looked up from germline, CDR1 is SEHNR and CDR2 is FQNEAQ (reference sequence).

The receptor was isolated from a woman of 80 years or more with active or convalescent COVID-19. The chain employs TRBV7-9 and TRBJ2-3, with 12 bases that match TRBD2. Sequenced material: peripheral blood. As DNA, the CDR3 is TGTGCCAGCAGCCTAACTAGCGGGGGGACTCCAGATACGCAGTATTTT. The encoded protein is CASSLTSGGTPDTQYF.